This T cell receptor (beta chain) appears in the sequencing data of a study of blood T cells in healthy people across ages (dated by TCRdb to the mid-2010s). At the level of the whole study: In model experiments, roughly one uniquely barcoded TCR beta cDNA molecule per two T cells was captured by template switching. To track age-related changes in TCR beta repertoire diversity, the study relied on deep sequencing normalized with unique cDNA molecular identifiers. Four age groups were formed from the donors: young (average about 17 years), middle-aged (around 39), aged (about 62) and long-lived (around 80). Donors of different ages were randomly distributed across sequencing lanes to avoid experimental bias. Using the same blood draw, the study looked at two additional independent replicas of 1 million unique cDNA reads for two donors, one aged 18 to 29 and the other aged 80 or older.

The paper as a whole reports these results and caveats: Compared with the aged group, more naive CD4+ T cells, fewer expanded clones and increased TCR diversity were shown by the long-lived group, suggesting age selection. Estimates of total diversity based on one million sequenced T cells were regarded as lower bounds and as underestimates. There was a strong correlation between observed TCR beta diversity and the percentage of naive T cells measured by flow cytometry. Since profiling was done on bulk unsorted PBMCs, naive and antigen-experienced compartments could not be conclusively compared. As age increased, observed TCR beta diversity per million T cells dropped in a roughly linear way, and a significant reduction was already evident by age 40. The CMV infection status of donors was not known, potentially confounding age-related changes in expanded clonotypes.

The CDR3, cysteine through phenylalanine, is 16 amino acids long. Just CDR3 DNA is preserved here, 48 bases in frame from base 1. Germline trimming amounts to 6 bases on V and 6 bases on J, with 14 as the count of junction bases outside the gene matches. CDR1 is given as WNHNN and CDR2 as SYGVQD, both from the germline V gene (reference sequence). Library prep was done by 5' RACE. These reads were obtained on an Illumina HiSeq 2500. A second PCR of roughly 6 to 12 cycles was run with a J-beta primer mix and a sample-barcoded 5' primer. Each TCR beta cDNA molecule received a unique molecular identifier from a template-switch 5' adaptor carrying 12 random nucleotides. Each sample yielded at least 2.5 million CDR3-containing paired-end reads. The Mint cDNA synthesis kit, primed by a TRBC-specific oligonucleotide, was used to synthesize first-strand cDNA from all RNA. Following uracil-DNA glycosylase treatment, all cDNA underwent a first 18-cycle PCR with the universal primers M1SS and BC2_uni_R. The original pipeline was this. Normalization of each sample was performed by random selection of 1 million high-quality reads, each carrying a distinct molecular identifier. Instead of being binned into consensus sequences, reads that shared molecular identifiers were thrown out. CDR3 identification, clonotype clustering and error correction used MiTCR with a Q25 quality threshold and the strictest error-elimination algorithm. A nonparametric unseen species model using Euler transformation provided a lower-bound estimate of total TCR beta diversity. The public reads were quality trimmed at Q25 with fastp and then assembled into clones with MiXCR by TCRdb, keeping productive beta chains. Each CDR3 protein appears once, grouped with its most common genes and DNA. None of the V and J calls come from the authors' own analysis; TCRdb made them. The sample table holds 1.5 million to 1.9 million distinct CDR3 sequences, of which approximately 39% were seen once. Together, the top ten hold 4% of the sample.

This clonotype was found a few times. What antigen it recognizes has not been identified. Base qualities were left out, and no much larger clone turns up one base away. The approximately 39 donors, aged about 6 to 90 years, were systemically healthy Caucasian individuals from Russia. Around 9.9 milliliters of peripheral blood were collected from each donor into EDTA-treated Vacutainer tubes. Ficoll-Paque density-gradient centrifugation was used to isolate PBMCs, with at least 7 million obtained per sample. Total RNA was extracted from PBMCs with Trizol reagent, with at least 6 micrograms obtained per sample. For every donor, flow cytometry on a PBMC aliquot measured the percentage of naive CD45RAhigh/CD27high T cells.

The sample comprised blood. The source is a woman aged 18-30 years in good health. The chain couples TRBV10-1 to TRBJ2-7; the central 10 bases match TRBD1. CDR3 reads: CASSPASGQGLSEQYF. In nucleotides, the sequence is TGCGCCAGCAGCCCTGCTTCGGGACAGGGGCTATCCGAGCAGTACTTC.